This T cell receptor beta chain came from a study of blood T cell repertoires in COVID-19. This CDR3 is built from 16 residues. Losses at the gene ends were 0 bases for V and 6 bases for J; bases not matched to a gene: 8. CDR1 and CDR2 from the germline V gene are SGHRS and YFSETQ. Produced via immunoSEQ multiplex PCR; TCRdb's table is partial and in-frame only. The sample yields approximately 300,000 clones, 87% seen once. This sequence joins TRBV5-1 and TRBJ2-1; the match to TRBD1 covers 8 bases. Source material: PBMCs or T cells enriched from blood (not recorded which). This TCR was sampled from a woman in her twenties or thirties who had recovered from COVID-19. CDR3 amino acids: CASSLGGTGGGNEQFF. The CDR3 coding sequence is TGCGCCAGCAGCTTGGGCGGGACAGGTGGGGGCAATGAGCAGTTCTTC. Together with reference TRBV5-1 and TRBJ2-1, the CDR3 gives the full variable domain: KAGVTQTPRYLIKTRGQQVTLSCSPISGHRSVSWYQQTPGQGLQFLFEYFSETQRNKGNFPGRFSGRQFSNSRSEMNVSTLELGDSALYLCASSLGGTGGGNEQFFGPGTRLTVL.